This TCR beta chain was retrieved from a study of blood T cell repertoires in COVID-19. Overall study context: Samples taken during acute and convalescent COVID-19 were collected in the United States, Italy and Spain.

Assay used: immunoSEQ multiplex PCR; TCRdb lists only in-frame clones, some missing. The sample carries over 70,000 clones, 87% recorded once. V trimming: 3 bases; J trimming: 7 bases; junction bases outside the gene matches: 6. Germline-derived CDR1 and CDR2 are SGDLS and YYNGEE. CDR3 length: 14 amino acids. The clonotype originates from a human donor in a cohort sampled during active COVID-19. Sequencing was carried out using peripheral blood. V is TRBV9 and J is TRBJ2-2, with 7 bases fitting TRBD1. The CDR3 sequence: CASSGRRGNGELFF. CDR3 in DNA: TGTGCCAGCAGCGGCCGCAGGGGGAACGGGGAGCTGTTTTTT.